The 28 T cell receptor beta chains in this list originate from one sample, sequenced in a study of T cells in localized non-small cell lung cancer. The protocol was immunoSEQ multiplex PCR, while the TCRdb copy is restricted to in-frame clones and leaves out a portion. The sample has tens of thousands of clones, roughly four fifths seen once. Specimen: peripheral blood, collected before any cancer treatment. All receptors come from a female donor at least 60 years old with stage I lung adenocarcinoma.

The rearrangement joins TRBV29-1 to TRBJ1-1; no definite D call. This CDR3 comprises 13 residues. The germline V gene has CDR1 SQVTM and CDR2 ANQGSEA. V gave up 6 bases and J gave up 1 base, with 12 bases separating them. The CDR3, as DNA: TGCAGCGTCCGAGGGCAGTCGAACACTGAAGCTTTCTTT. Translated, it gives CSVRGQSNTEAFF. Complete variable domain (other parts from reference TRBV29-1 and TRBJ1-1): SAVISQKPSRDICQRGTSLTIQCQVDSQVTMMFWYRQQPGQSLTLIATANQGSEATYESGFVIDKFPISRPNLTFSTLTVSNMSPEDSSIYLCSVRGQSNTEAFFGQGTRLTVV.

This rearrangement joins TRBV7-9 to TRBJ1-6; 8 nucleotides line up with TRBD1. The germline V gene has CDR1 SEHNR and CDR2 FQNEAQ (reference sequence). The CDR3 contains 14 residues. The V and J ends lost 4 bases and 10 bases, in that order; junction bases with no gene match: 6. The CDR3 loop is CASSSTGEDSPLHF. CDR3 bases: TGTGCCAGCAGCTCGACAGGGGAGGACTCACCCCTCCACTTT.

The chain has TRBV6-6 and TRBJ2-2; 7 nucleotides match TRBD2. CDR3 size: 16 residues. Trimming cost V 7 bases and J 5 bases; bases outside gene matches: 13. CDR1 is MNHNY, CDR2 SVGAGI, per germline (reference sequence). Here the CDR3 reads CASTSEGGRVTGELFF. Written as DNA, the CDR3 is TGTGCCAGCACCTCGGAGGGCGGGAGAGTAACCGGGGAGCTGTTTTTT.

V is TRBV21-1 and J is TRBJ2-7; the D call TRBD2 from the table was never checked on the DNA. TRBV21-1 is tagged as a pseudogene. This CDR3 is built from 12 residues. The chain's CDR3 is CASAGTRHEQYF. The CDR3 DNA reads as TGTGCCAGCGCAGGGACTAGGCACGAGCAGTACTTC.

Note on this clone: The junction does not match germline at one end; this may be a read error. The rearrangement uses TRBV6-6 and TRBJ2-2; D is unresolved. This CDR3 spans 12 amino acids. Germline CDR1 is MNHNY and CDR2 is SVGAGI (reference sequence). This chain's CDR3 is CTSSYSDGELFF. The CDR3 DNA reads as TGTACCAGCAGTTACTCAGACGGGGAGCTGTTTTTT.

This chain joins TRBV29-1 and TRBJ1-2; 8 nucleotides match TRBD1. The CDR3 contains 10 residues. V was pared by 7 bases and J by 12 bases, with 7 bases of the junction left unmatched. CDR1 SQVTM and CDR2 ANQGSEA come from the germline V gene. The CDR3 nucleotides read TGCAGCGCCGGACAGGGAGTGGACACCTTC. It is translated as CSAGQGVDTF.

CDR3 nucleotide sequence: TGTGCCAGCAGTTACTCTACGCGTGGCTTAAACTATGGCTACACCTTC. Protein: CASSYSTRGLNYGYTF. V usage is TRBV6-6 and J usage is TRBJ1-2; D gene ambiguous. Germline V lookup: CDR1 MNHNY, CDR2 SVGAGI (reference sequence). The CDR3 extends over 16 amino acids. V was cut by 0 bases and J by 2 bases, with 13 bases left in between.

This clone was seen more than once but under ten times. The CDR3 reads CASSRVLVDTQYF. The CDR3 DNA sequence: TGTGCCAGCAGTAGGGTCTTGGTAGATACGCAGTATTTT. The chain links TRBV7-6 to TRBJ2-3; D not resolved. This CDR3 has 13 amino acids. Trimming shortened V by 6 bases and J by 5 bases, and 12 bases separated the two germline ends. Germline V gives CDR1 SGHVS, CDR2 FNYEAQ.

The chain links TRBV12-5 to TRBJ1-1; no clear D gene. V lost 6 bases, J lost 2 bases, and 13 bases lay in between. CDR3 length equals 14 residues. The germline gives CDR1 LGHNT, CDR2 FRNRAP. CDR3 DNA sequence: TGTGCTAGTGGCCTCGGGCGGAAAAACACTGAAGCTTTCTTT. Translated: CASGLGRKNTEAFF.

The chain uses TRBV5-1 and TRBJ1-2; maybe TRBD1 (5 bases). Germline lookup yields CDR1 SGHRS and CDR2 YFSETQ. There are 15 residues in the CDR3. V lost 0 bases and J lost 1, with 10 bases in between. The CDR3 region is CASSLAVGGNYGYTF. The CDR3 region has the DNA TGCGCCAGCAGCTTGGCCGTTGGGGGTAACTATGGCTACACCTTC.

This chain connects TRBV6-1 to TRBJ2-7; D might be TRBD1 or TRBD2, each matching 5 bases. Germline V gene data show CDR1 as MNHNS and CDR2 as SASEGT. V lost 2 bases to trimming and J lost 2 bases, with 19 bases between them. The CDR3 has 17 residues. CDR3 sequence reads: CASSERGPRQSTYEQYF. The CDR3 coding sequence is TGTGCCAGCAGTGAAAGGGGACCCCGGCAGAGTACCTACGAGCAGTACTTC.

This chain links TRBV7-9 with TRBJ2-1; TRBD2 might be the D (6 bases). Germline-derived CDR1 and CDR2 are SEHNR and FQNEAQ (reference sequence). V was clipped by 5 bases and J by 2 bases, with 19 bases between them. This CDR3 is 17 amino acids long. CDR3 in amino acids: CASSPTSGGRTYNEQFF. CDR3 sequence (DNA): TGTGCCAGCAGCCCAACAAGTGGAGGGAGGACCTACAATGAGCAGTTCTTC.

This clone was seen just once. In DNA form, the CDR3 reads TGTGCCAGCAGTTCCACCAAGTTGGACAGGAATTCACCCCTCCACTTT. Its translation: CASSSTKLDRNSPLHF. The V and J genes are TRBV6-5 and TRBJ1-6, with TRBD1 matching 7 bases. This CDR3 has 16 residues. Germline V gene lookup returns CDR1 MNHEY and CDR2 SVGAGI. V lost 4 bases to trimming and J lost 7 bases; unmatched junction nucleotides: 10.

The J gene is TRBJ2-5, the V gene TRBV19; possibly TRBD2 for D (5 bases). The CDR3 is 13 amino acids. The V gene's germline CDR1 is LNHDA and CDR2 SQIVND (reference sequence). V lost 3 bases to trimming and J lost 5 bases, with 10 bases between them. The CDR3 protein is CASSIPTTETQYF. The CDR3 DNA reads TGTGCCAGTAGTATCCCGACTACGGAGACCCAGTACTTC.

This clone was observed a handful of times. The V call is TRBV27, the J call TRBJ1-1; weak D call: TRBD1 (6 bases). The CDR3 loop spans 15 amino acids. Germline CDR1 is MNHEY and CDR2 is SMNVEV (reference sequence). V was cut by 2 bases and J by 5 bases, with 15 bases left in between. The CDR3 DNA reads as TGTGCCAGCAGTTTACGCCCTCAGGGGAATACTGAAGCTTTCTTT. Residues: CASSLRPQGNTEAFF.

The chain combines TRBV2 with TRBJ2-5; TRBD2 aligns across 11 bases. V gave up 8 bases and J gave up 6 bases; unmatched junction bases: 8. Germline CDR1 SNHLY, CDR2 FYNNEI. The CDR3 consists of 14 residues. The CDR3 spells CASVSGGASKTQYF. The CDR3 coding sequence is TGTGCCAGCGTTAGCGGGGGGGCCAGTAAGACCCAGTACTTC.

The chain links TRBV6-6 to TRBJ1-5; 7 bases line up with TRBD1. CDR1 MNHNY and CDR2 SVGAGI come from the germline V gene (reference sequence). V gave up 5 bases and J gave up 6 bases; unmatched junction bases: 4. The CDR3 sequence is 13 residues long. The CDR3 loop is CASSKTGIQPQHF. The CDR3 bases are TGTGCCAGCAGTAAGACAGGGATTCAGCCCCAGCATTTT.

The CDR3 DNA reads as TGTGCCAGCACTTTAGGAATTTCAGATACGCAGTATTTT. Amino acid sequence: CASTLGISDTQYF. The chain links TRBV6-5 to TRBJ2-3; D uncertain. The CDR3 is made up of 13 amino acids. Looked up from germline, CDR1 is MNHEY and CDR2 is SVGAGI. Trimming left V 7 bases short and J 4 bases short, with 12 bases between.

A remark on this clone: Germline and junction disagree at one end, which may indicate a read error. The chain has TRBV5-6 and TRBJ2-7; D is unclear. The CDR3 covers 11 residues. Germline lookup yields CDR1 SGHDT and CDR2 YYEEEE. In DNA, the CDR3 is TGTGCCAGCAGCTTATCGACGGATAGAAACTTC. The encoded protein is CASSLSTDRNF.

The chain carries TRBV29-1 and TRBJ2-1; D is ambiguous. CDR1 and CDR2 from the germline V gene are SQVTM and ANQGSEA. Trimming left V 7 bases short and J 2 bases short, with 12 bases between. The CDR3 consists of 13 residues. CDR3 amino acids: CSGDYEPYNEQFF. The CDR3 DNA follows: TGCAGCGGTGATTATGAACCCTACAATGAGCAGTTCTTC.

V and J are TRBV27 and TRBJ2-7; D remains unclear. Germline loops: CDR1 MNHEY, CDR2 SMNVEV (reference sequence). The V gene lost 5 bases and the J gene lost 9 bases, with 14 bases spanning the gap. The CDR3 spans 12 residues. The CDR3 protein is CASSGRAGRQYF. The CDR3 DNA reads TGTGCCAGCAGTGGCCGGGCAGGCCGGCAGTACTTC.

The chain recombines TRBV13 with TRBJ2-3, with TRBD1 identical over 11 bases. The CDR3 is 16 amino acids. The V segment lost 1 base and the J segment 6 bases; nucleotides outside the gene matches: 6. CDR1 is PRHDT, CDR2 FYEKMQ, per germline (reference sequence). CDR3 sequence: CASSLARTGGGDTQYF. The CDR3 DNA reads as TGTGCCAGCAGCTTAGCCCGGACAGGGGGCGGGGATACGCAGTATTTT.

In this sample, this clone turned up a few times. The CDR3 reads CAWSVRRNTEAFF. CDR3 sequence (DNA): TGTGCCTGGAGTGTTCGGCGAAACACTGAAGCTTTCTTT. The chain uses TRBV30 and TRBJ1-1; no reliable D call. The V end lost 0 bases, the J end lost 2 bases, and 7 bases lay between the germline ends. The CDR3 is made up of 13 amino acids. Germline V gene lookup returns CDR1 GTSNPN and CDR2 SVGIG (reference sequence).

The J gene is TRBJ1-1, the V gene TRBV5-8; D remains unclear. The germline V gene encodes CDR1 SGHTS and CDR2 YDEGEE. V shed 0 bases and J shed 0 bases, with 6 bases lying between them. CDR3 length: 14 amino acids. The CDR3 here is CASSLGPMNTEAFF. The CDR3 region has the DNA TGTGCCAGCAGCTTGGGACCGATGAACACTGAAGCTTTCTTT.

The chain recombines TRBV7-9 with TRBJ2-7; D remains unclear. This CDR3 region has 15 residues. The V end was cut by 1 base, the J end by 1 base, with 11 bases between. Per the germline V gene, CDR1 is SEHNR and CDR2 is FQNEAQ (reference sequence). The CDR3 DNA follows: TGTGCCAGCAGCTTAGGGGTCGGCAGATCCTACGAGCAGTACTTC. Amino acid sequence: CASSLGVGRSYEQYF.

The gene calls are TRBV7-6 and TRBJ1-1; D unresolved. CDR3 size: 13 residues. Trimming took off 4 bases at V and 4 bases at J, with 10 bases between the two ends. Germline CDR1 is SGHVS and CDR2 is FNYEAQ. The CDR3 coding sequence is TGTGCCAGCAGCTCCATCCCGTCCACTGAAGCTTTCTTT. Its protein is CASSSIPSTEAFF.

The genes are TRBV15 and TRBJ2-1, with 7 bases matching TRBD2. CDR3 length: 15 amino acids. V gave up 0 bases and J gave up 4 bases; unmatched junction bases: 3. Germline CDR1 reads LNHNV; CDR2 reads YYDKDF (reference sequence). The CDR3 is CATSRDFSGYNEQFF. CDR3 in DNA: TGTGCCACCAGCAGAGATTTTAGCGGGTACAATGAGCAGTTCTTC. The full variable domain, its missing parts supplied by reference TRBV15 and TRBJ2-1, is DAMVIQNPRYQVTQFGKPVTLSCSQTLNHNVMYWYQQKSSQAPKLLFHYYDKDFNNEADTPDNFQSRRPNTSFCFLDIRSPGLGDTAMYLCATSRDFSGYNEQFFGPGTRLTVL.

The chain employs TRBV18 and TRBJ2-7, with D hard to call. In germline, CDR1 is KGHSH, CDR2 LQKENI. There are 13 residues in the CDR3. Trimming removed 2 bases at V and 3 bases at J, with 8 bases between. CDR3 bases: TGTGCCAGCTCACCAACAGCTTTCTACGAGCAGTACTTC. Protein: CASSPTAFYEQYF.